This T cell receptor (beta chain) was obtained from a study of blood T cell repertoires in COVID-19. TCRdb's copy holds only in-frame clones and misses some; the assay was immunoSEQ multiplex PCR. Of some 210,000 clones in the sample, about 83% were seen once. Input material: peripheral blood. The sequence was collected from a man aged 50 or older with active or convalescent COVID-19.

The CDR3 protein is CASSESEDRVYEQYF. Here the CDR3 DNA reads TGTGCCAGCAGTGAATCAGAGGACAGGGTTTACGAGCAGTACTTC. The J gene is TRBJ2-7, the V gene TRBV6-1; 8 nucleotides line up with TRBD1. The germline gives CDR1 MNHNS, CDR2 SASEGT. The V and J ends lost 2 bases and 4 bases, in that order; junction bases with no gene match: 7. The CDR3 is 15 amino acids.